This record covers a single T cell receptor (beta chain). No antigen is known for it. Axillary draining lymph nodes of breast cancer patients supplied the node samples. With 1 base clipped from V and 4 bases from J, the junction kept 5 bases outside the gene matches. Germline lookup yields CDR1 KGHSH and CDR2 LQKENI. This CDR3 has 16 residues. These data come from a study of breast tumors, draining lymph nodes, adjacent tissues. Findings and caveats of the study: The lymph node origin of tumor T cells was framed as consistent with a hypothesis, not demonstrated. Tumors had less TCR diversity than lymph nodes, more than nontumor tissue. Luminal-like breast cancer showed significantly greater tumor-nontumor repertoire similarity than basal-like breast cancer did.

Each CDR3 protein is one row after TCRdb ran MiXCR on the multiplex PCR reads. The table shows about 140,000 distinct CDR3 sequences, with around 24% occurring only once. Sequencing input: axillary lymph node tissue. The J gene is TRBJ2-1, the V gene TRBV18, with TRBD1 identical over 9 bases. The receptor comes from a female donor with breast cancer. Some clones in this sample may be carry-over from other donors' samples. CDR3: CASSPLGTGRYNEQFF. The CDR3, as DNA: TGTGCCAGCTCACCACTCGGGACAGGGAGATACAATGAGCAGTTCTTC.